This T cell receptor beta chain was captured in a study of Ad26.COV2.S vaccination and SARS-CoV-2 variants. Treatment of the sample: roughly 20 received Ad26.COV2.S at low or high dose, single or two shots; 5 received placebo; per-sample allocation not given. Day 63 after the first vaccine or placebo injection was the time point for sampling. Method: immunoSEQ multiplex PCR; TCRdb's copy keeps in-frame clones and lacks some. The sample holds hundreds of thousands of clones, around 90% seen once. The sequencing used peripheral blood, collected in a trial of Ad26.COV2.S vaccine versus placebo. The clonotype originates from a person between 18 and 59 years old who received the Ad26.COV2.S COVID-19 vaccine or a placebo.

CDR3 residues: CASRTPGLALYEQYF. The CDR3 nucleotides read TGTGCCAGCAGAACTCCGGGACTAGCGCTTTACGAGCAGTACTTC. The genes are TRBV6-5 and TRBJ2-7; 10 bases line up with TRBD2. The CDR3 runs to 15 residues. V dropped 6 bases and J dropped 4; count of bases not matched to a gene: 9. CDR1 is MNHEY, CDR2 SVGAGI, per germline.